This T cell receptor beta chain derives from a study of beta chain features in type 1 diabetes (dated by TCRdb to the late 2010s). For the wider study: Mean age, gender distribution, total cell number and subset yield were not different between patients and healthy donors. Across all samples, 107,917,701 sorted cells were examined, and cell number per subset correlated strongly with RNA yield. In the study, recently diagnosed type 1 diabetes patients and matched healthy donors were compared on the TCRB repertoires of their sorted circulating CD4+ T cell subsets. Whereas all 28 donors provided naive and central memory subsets, regulatory and stem cell-like memory subsets were isolated from just 8 patients and roughly eight healthy donors.

The entire isolated RNA was reverse transcribed using the High Capacity cDNA Reverse Transcription Kit, and thus expressed TCRB transcripts were sequenced. Naive, central memory and regulatory T cell samples underwent deep immunoSEQ sequencing, averaging about 3.5 million total reads per sample. Sorted cells were lysed in RLT buffer and RNA was extracted with DNase-treated RNeasy Micro or Mini kits, depending on cell number. Each cell subset was processed on its own to prevent cross-contamination, while patient and healthy donor samples were processed together. TCRB sequences were amplified from cDNA with the immunoSEQ multiplex PCR, producing 87-bp fragments spanning the CDR3 region. Amplicons were sequenced on the Illumina HiSeq platform. The original methods were these. PCR bias was corrected computationally using synthetic template baselines, and reads within Hamming distance 2 were collapsed, with unmergeable singletons discarded. Reads were aligned against IMGT to assign V, D and J genes, CDR3 length and insertions or deletions at six rearrangement sites. Within each subset, clonotype counts were normalized to sorted cell number, after which true diversity and Gini coefficients were computed with the tcR R package. The overlap coefficient, calculated on TCRB nucleotide sequences, was used to quantify repertoire sharing. As a proxy for the pre-selection repertoire, out-of-frame TCRB sequences from naive cells were analyzed. In TCRdb, the immuneACCESS table is reduced to in-frame sequences with V and J assigned. These tables do not hold every clone; where another copy was compared, an unresolved V gene accounts for under half, and the others remain unexplained. The V and J calls and clone size were taken over from that table, and D and trimming were inferred from the DNA. This sample has approximately 240,000 clones in its table, and approximately 16% of those were observed once. The ten largest clonotypes hold 0.065% to 0.095% of the sample.

Only a few counts were recorded for this clone. The antigen this receptor binds is unknown. Base qualities are not at hand, and no much larger clone is one base apart. Study-wide conclusions, independent of this receptor: Because cDNA was sequenced instead of genomic DNA, activated cells with high expression could be over-represented, although the groups did not differ in activation or CD3 levels. Shorter templates might have been favored by PCR, but patient and control samples were amplified and corrected together, so both groups would have been affected equally by any skew. Naive, central memory and regulatory TCRB repertoires appeared more similar among patients than among healthy donors. Only small numbers of individuals were included in the HLA sub-analyses, which left unresolved whether HLA type had any influence on TCRB rearrangement. Fewer insertions and more nucleotide deletions at VDJ recombination sites were observed in patients with type 1 diabetes, implying thymic rearrangement abnormalities. In all four CD4+ subsets, TCRB CDR3 length was moderately but significantly shorter in type 1 diabetes patients.

The V and J ends are trimmed by 3 bases and 5 bases, leaving 17 bases between them. The CDR3 sequence holds 15 residues, the cysteine and phenylalanine included. Only CDR3 DNA remains: 45 bases, in frame from the first base. The germline V gene (reference sequence) supplies CDR1 GTSNPN and CDR2 SVGIG. A single peripheral blood draw of about 116 mL on average was collected from each donor into heparinised tubes. A BD FACSAria II was used to sort naive, central memory, regulatory and stem cell-like memory CD4+ T cells with a panel that included CD45RO, CCR7, CD25, CD127, CD95 and CD27. A purity above 95% was achieved for all sorted populations. PBMCs were separated immediately by Lymphoprep density gradient centrifugation and were stained directly, without being cultured. Samples were stained and sorted in pairs, with one healthy donor and one patient per experiment, so that batch effects were minimized.

Specimen: naive CD4+ T cells from blood. Reading the label with the study, this specimen's cell subset or site is: true naive CD4+ T cells. This TCR derives from a man aged 30-40 years with type 1 diabetes. The chain is assembled from TRBV30 and TRBJ1-5; 5 matching bases give a weak D call of TRBD1. At the DNA level, the sequence is TGTGCCTGGAGCGCGGGACTGGACTTAGATCAGCCCCAGCATTTT. Its coded protein is CAWSAGLDLDQPQHF.